This entry lists 10 T cell receptor beta chains sequenced from one sample in a study of cytomegalovirus exposure and HLA in healthy donors. It was with 60 Vbeta and 13 Jbeta primers that the PCR ran. Libraries were prepared by immunoSEQ multiplex PCR; TCRdb keeps only in-frame clonotypes and omits some of them. The table has approximately 88,000 clones, more than 60% seen once. Sequenced input: PBMCs. The receptors were gathered from a man aged 50-59 years in good health and CMV-seropositive.

The rearrangement links TRBV6-1 to TRBJ2-5; TRBD1 aligns across 7 bases. The CDR3 length is 12 residues. V lost 6 bases to trimming and J lost 4 bases; unmatched junction nucleotides: 2. Germline V gives CDR1 MNHNS, CDR2 SASEGT. As DNA, the CDR3 is TGTGCCAGCAGACAGGGGCTAGAGACCCAGTACTTC. Encoded protein: CASRQGLETQYF.

A word on this clone: The sample has other DNA sequences that encode this CDR3 too. The CDR3 DNA is TGTGCCAGCAGCTCGCTTGGAGCGGGGGAACACGAGCAGTACTTC. This codes for CASSSLGAGEHEQYF. V is TRBV5-6 and J is TRBJ2-7, with TRBD2 matching 8 bases. The trim removed 3 bases at V and 5 bases at J, leaving 10 bases unmatched. The CDR3 has 15 residues. CDR1 and CDR2 (germline): SGHDT, YYEEEE.

This clone was observed a few times. The CDR3, as DNA: TGTGCCAGCAGCGGCGCGGGGGCGGCGGGTGAGCAGTACTTC. It specifies CASSGAGAAGEQYF. This chain joins TRBV5-4 and TRBJ2-7; tentative D call: TRBD2 (7 bases). This CDR3 is built from 14 residues. Per the germline V gene, CDR1 is SGHNT and CDR2 is YYREEE (reference sequence). V was cut by 4 bases and J by 7 bases, with 18 bases left in between.

The chain uses TRBV2 and TRBJ2-3; D gene ambiguous. Trimming removed 3 bases from V and 6 bases from J, with 16 bases in between. Germline loops: CDR1 SNHLY, CDR2 FYNNEI. The CDR3 sequence is 15 residues long. The CDR3 reads CASSDERSEWDTQYF. As DNA, the CDR3 is TGTGCCAGCAGTGACGAGCGTTCGGAGTGGGATACGCAGTATTTT.

V and J are TRBV7-9 and TRBJ1-2, with TRBD1 matching 8 bases. V shed 5 bases and J 6 bases; nucleotides not matched to a gene: 11. This CDR3 has 15 amino acids. Germline V gene sequence: CDR1 SEHNR, CDR2 FQNEAQ (reference sequence). The DNA for the CDR3 is TGTGCCAGCAGCGTAGGACAGGGAGGCATTGATGGCTACACCTTC. Translated: CASSVGQGGIDGYTF.

The chain carries TRBV7-8 and TRBJ1-6; TRBD1 agrees at 10 bases. The length of the CDR3 is 18 residues. J gave up 4 bases and V 2 bases, and 8 bases lay outside the gene matches. Looked up from germline, CDR1 is SGHVS and CDR2 is FQNEAQ. DNA for the CDR3: TGTGCCAGCAGCTTAAAGGGGAGGGACAGGGGATATAATTCACCCCTCCACTTT. Translated: CASSLKGRDRGYNSPLHF.

This clone came up a few times. The rearrangement joins TRBV7-2 to TRBJ2-5; TRBD2 is a possible D gene (6 bases). Germline V gene lookup returns CDR1 SGHTA and CDR2 FQGNSA. The V end was cut by 5 bases, the J end by 0 bases, with 10 bases between. The CDR3 runs 14 residues. The CDR3: CASSLSGYQETQYF. CDR3 DNA sequence: TGTGCCAGCAGCCTAAGCGGGTACCAAGAGACCCAGTACTTC.

The chain uses TRBV18 and TRBJ1-1; no reliable D call. This CDR3 spans 15 amino acids. Germline-derived CDR1 and CDR2 are KGHSH and LQKENI. Trimming took 3 bases from V and 0 from J, leaving 11 bases between them. Written as DNA, the CDR3 is TGTGCCAGCTCACCCCTATTAACGGTGAACACTGAAGCTTTCTTT. Its protein is CASSPLLTVNTEAFF.

The chain recombines TRBV18 with TRBJ1-1; a weak D match, TRBD1 (5 bases). This CDR3 comprises 13 residues. Germline V CDR1 and CDR2: KGHSH, LQKENI. The V and J ends lost 4 bases and 5 bases respectively, with 11 bases between them. Here the CDR3 reads CASSRETATEAFF. The CDR3 DNA reads as TGTGCCAGCTCACGAGAGACAGCGACTGAAGCTTTCTTT.

The chain combines TRBV6-1 with TRBJ2-3, with D perhaps matching TRBD1 (7 bases). This CDR3 contains 13 residues. V dropped 7 bases and J dropped 6 bases, with 14 bases sitting between them. The germline V gene has CDR1 MNHNS and CDR2 SASEGT. The CDR3 coding sequence is TGTGCCAGCACGTCGCCAGGGGGGGATACGCAGTATTTT. Translation: CASTSPGGDTQYF.